This entry describes one T cell receptor (beta chain). The germline CDR1 and CDR2 sequences are MNHEY and SVGAGI. The CDR3 has 12 residues. The ends were cut back, 5 bases at V and 5 bases at J, with 10 bases in the middle. This sample stems from a study of control samples from healthy donors and cancer patients. The data were produced by immunoSEQ multiplex PCR, yet TCRdb's version contains in-frame clones alone and is incomplete. The sample includes around 96,000 clones, over 85% of them seen just once. What was sequenced was blood. This chain links TRBV6-5 with TRBJ2-7; D call uncertain. The receptor was isolated from a man younger than 30 in good health. CDR3 loop: CASSKGSHEQYF. The CDR3 nucleotides read TGTGCCAGCAGTAAGGGTTCCCACGAGCAGTACTTC.